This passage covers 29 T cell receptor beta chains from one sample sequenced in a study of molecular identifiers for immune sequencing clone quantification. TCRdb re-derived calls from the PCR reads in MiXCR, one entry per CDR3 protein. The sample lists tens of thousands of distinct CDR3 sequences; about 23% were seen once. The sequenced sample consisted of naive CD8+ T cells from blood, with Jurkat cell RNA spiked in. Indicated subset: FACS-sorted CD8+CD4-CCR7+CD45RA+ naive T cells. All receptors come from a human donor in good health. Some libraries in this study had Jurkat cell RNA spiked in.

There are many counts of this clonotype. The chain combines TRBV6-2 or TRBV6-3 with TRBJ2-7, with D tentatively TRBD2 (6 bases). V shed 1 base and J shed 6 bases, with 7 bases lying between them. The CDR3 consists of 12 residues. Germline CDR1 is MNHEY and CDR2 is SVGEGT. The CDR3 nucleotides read TGTGCCAGCAGTTACTGGGGAGGCGAGCAGTACTTC. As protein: CASSYWGGEQYF.

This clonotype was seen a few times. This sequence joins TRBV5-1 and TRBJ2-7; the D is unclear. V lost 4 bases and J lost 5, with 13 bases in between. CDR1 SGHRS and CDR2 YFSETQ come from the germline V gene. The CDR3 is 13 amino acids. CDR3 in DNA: TGCGCCAGCAGCAGGAGAGAGACGAACGAGCAGTACTTC. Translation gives CASSRRETNEQYF. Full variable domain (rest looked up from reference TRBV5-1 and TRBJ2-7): KAGVTQTPRYLIKTRGQQVTLSCSPISGHRSVSWYQQTPGQGLQFLFEYFSETQRNKGNFPGRFSGRQFSNSRSEMNVSTLELGDSALYLCASSRRETNEQYFGPGTRLTVT.

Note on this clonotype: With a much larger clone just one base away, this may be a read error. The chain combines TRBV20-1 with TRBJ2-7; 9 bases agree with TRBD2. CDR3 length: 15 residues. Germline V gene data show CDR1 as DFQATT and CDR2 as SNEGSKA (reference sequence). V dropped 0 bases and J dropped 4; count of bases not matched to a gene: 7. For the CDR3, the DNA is TGCAGTGCTAGAGATTGCAGCGGGAGGCGGTACGAGCAGTACTTC. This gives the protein CSARDCSGRRYEQYF.

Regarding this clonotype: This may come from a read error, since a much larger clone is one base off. The CDR3 sequence is CAGSQEPRIYEQYF. The CDR3 bases are TGTGCCGGCAGCCAAGAGCCACGGATCTACGAGCAGTACTTC. V usage is TRBV14 and J usage is TRBJ2-7, with D uncertain. Looked up from germline, CDR1 is SGHDN and CDR2 is FVKESK. This CDR3 spans 14 amino acids.

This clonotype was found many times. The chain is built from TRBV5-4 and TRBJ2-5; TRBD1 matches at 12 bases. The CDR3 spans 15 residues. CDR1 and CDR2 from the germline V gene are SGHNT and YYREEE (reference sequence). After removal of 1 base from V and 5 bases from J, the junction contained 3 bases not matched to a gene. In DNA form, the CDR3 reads TGTGCCAGCAGCTTGTGGGACAGGGGGCGCGAGACCCAGTACTTC. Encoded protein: CASSLWDRGRETQYF.

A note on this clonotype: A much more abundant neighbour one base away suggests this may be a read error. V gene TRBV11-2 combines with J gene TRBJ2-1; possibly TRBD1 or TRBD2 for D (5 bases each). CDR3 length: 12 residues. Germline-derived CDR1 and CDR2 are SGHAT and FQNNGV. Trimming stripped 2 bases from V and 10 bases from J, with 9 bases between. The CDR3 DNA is TGTGCCAGCAGCTTACGGGACGAAGAGCAGTTCTTC. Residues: CASSLRDEEQFF.

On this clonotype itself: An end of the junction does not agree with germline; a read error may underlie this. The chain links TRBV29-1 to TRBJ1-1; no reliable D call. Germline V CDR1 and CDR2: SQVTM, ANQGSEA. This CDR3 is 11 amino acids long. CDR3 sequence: CSVKDQDKAFF. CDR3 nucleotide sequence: TGCAGCGTTAAAGATCAGGATAAAGCTTTCTTT.

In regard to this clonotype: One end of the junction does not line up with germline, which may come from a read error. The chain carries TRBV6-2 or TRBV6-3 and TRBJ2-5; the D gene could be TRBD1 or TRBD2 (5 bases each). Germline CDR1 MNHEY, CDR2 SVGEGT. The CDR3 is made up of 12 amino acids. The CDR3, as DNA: TGTGCCAGCAGTTTAGCGACGGGGACCCGGTACTTC. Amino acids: CASSLATGTRYF.

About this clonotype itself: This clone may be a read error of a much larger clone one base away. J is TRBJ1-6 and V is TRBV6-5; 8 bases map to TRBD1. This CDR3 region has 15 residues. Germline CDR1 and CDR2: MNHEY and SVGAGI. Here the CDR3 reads CASSYAIQGVSPPHF. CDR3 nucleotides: TGTGCCAGCAGTTACGCTATACAGGGGGTTTCACCCCCCCACTTT.

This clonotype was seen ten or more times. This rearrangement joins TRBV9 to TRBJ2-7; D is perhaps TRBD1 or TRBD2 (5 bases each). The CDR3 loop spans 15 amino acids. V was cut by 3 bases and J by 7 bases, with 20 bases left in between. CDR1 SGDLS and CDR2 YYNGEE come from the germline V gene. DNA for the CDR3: TGTGCCAGCAGCGCAGGTTCCCCGGGACCCGAGGAGCAGTACTTC. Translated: CASSAGSPGPEEQYF.

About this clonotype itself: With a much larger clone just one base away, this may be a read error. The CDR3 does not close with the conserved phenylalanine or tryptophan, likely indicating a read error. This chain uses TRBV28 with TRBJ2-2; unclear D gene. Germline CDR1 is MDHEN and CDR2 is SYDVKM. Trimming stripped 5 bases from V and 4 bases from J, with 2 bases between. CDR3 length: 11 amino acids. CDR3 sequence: CASSPTGELFS. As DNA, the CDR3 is TGTGCCAGCAGTCCCACCGGGGAGCTGTTTTCT.

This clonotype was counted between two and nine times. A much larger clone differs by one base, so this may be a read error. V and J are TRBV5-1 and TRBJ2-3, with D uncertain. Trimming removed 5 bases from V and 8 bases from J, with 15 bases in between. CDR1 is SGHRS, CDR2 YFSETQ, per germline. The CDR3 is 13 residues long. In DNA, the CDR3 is TGCGCCAGCAGGCGTGAAGTCGCAGGTACGCAGTATTTT. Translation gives CASRREVAGTQYF.

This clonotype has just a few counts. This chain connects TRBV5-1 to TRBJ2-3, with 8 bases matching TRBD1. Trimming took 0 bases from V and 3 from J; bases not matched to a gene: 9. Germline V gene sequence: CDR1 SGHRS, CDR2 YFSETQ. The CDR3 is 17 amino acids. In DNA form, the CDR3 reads TGCGCCAGCAGCTTGGTGACAGGGGCCGGAGAAACAGATACGCAGTATTTT. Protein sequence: CASSLVTGAGETDTQYF.

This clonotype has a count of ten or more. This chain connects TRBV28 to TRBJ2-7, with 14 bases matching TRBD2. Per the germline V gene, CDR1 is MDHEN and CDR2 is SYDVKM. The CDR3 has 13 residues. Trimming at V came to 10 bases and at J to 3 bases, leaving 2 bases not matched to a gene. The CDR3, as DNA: TGTGCCATCGGGACTAGCGGGGGCTACGAGCAGTACTTC. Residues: CAIGTSGGYEQYF.

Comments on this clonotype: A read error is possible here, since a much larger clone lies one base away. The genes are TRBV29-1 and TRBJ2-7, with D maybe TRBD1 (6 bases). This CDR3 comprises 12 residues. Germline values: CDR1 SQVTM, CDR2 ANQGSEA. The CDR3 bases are TGCAGAGCCCTCATACAGGGCTACGAGCAGTACTTC. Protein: CRALIQGYEQYF.

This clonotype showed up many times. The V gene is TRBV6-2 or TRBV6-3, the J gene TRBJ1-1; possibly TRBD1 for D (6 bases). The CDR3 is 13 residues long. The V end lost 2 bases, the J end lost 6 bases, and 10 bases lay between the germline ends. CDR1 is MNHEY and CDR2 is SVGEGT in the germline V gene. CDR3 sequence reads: CASSYGGAAEAFF. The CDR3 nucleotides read TGTGCCAGCAGTTACGGGGGGGCCGCTGAAGCTTTCTTT.

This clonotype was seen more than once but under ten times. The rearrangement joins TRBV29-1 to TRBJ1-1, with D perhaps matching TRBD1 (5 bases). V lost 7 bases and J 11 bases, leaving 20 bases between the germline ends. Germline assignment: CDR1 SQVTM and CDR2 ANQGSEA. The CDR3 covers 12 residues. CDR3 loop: CSDEVGALGAFF. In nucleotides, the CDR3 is TGCAGCGATGAGGTCGGGGCGCTTGGGGCTTTCTTT.

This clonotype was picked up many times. CDR3 sequence reads: CASSLTSIYPPYEQYF. The CDR3 nucleotides read TGTGCCAGCAGTTTAACTTCGATTTACCCGCCCTACGAGCAGTACTTC. The chain recombines TRBV27 with TRBJ2-7; D call uncertain. Trimming shortened V by 2 bases and J by 2 bases, and 16 bases separated the two germline ends. The germline V gene encodes CDR1 MNHEY and CDR2 SMNVEV (reference sequence). There are 16 residues in the CDR3.

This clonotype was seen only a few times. The CDR3 DNA sequence: TGTGCCAGCAGCGTCAGCGGGAGAACGTACGAGCAGTACTTC. It specifies CASSVSGRTYEQYF. The chain uses TRBV7-9 and TRBJ2-7; 8 nucleotides line up with TRBD2. CDR3 length: 14 amino acids. Germline CDR1 and CDR2: SEHNR and FQNEAQ (reference sequence). V was pared by 5 bases and J by 4 bases, with 7 bases of the junction left unmatched.

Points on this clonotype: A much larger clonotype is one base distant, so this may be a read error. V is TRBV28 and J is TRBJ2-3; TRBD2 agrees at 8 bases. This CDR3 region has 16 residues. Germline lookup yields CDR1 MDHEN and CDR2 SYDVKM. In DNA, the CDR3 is TGTGCCTGCAGTTTTTTAGCGGGGAGTACCACAGATACGCAGTATTTT. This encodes CACSFLAGSTTDTQYF.

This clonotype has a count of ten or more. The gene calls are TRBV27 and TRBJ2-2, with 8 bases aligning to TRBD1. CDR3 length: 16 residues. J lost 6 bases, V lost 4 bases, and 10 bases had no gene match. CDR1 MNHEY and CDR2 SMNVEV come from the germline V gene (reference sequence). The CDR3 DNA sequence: TGTGCCAGCAGTTCGAACTACGACAGGGGATCCGGGGAGCTGTTTTTT. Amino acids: CASSSNYDRGSGELFF.

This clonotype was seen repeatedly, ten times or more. CDR3 in DNA: TGTGCCAGCAGTTATGGGGAACTCACTGAAGCTTTCTTT. This translates into CASSYGELTEAFF. The rearrangement links TRBV27 to TRBJ1-1, with no clear D. Trimming left V 4 bases short and J 4 bases short, with 10 bases between. Germline CDR1 is MNHEY and CDR2 is SMNVEV (reference sequence). The CDR3 spans 13 residues.

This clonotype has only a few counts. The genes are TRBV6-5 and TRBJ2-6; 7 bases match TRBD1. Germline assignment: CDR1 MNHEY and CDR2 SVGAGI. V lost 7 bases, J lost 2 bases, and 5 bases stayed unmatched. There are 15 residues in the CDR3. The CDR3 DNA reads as TGTGCCAGCACCCAAACAGGGGCTGGGGCCAACGTCCTGACTTTC. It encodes CASTQTGAGANVLTF.

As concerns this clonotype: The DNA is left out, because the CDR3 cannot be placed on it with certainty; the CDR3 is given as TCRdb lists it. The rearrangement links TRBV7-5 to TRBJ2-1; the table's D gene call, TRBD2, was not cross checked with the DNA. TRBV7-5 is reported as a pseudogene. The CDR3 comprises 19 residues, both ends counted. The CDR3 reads CISVPEALVVQFFCNEQFF.

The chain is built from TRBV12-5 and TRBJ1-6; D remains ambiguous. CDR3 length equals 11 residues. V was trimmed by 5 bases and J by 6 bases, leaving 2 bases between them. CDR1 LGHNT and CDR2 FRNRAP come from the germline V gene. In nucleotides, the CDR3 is TGTGCTAGTGGTCCTAATTCACCCCTCCACTTT. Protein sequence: CASGPNSPLHF.

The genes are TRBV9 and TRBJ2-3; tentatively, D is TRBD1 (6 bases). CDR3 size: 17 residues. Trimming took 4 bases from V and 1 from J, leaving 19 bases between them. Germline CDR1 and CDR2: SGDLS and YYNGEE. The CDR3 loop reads CASSFQGKGLGTDTQYF. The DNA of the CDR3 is TGTGCCAGCAGCTTCCAGGGGAAGGGGTTAGGCACAGATACGCAGTATTTT.

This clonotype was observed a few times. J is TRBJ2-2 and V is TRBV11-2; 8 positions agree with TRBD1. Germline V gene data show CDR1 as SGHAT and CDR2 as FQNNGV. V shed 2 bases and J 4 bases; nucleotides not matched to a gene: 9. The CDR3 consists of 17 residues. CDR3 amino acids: CASSLSQGAPTTGELFF. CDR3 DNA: TGTGCCAGCAGCTTATCCCAGGGGGCGCCGACCACCGGGGAGCTGTTTTTT.

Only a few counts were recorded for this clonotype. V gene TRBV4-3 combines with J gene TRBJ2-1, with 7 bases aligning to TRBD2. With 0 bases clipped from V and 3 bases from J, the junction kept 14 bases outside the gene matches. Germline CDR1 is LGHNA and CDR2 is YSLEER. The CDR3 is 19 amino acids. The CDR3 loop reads CASSQDNPWASGYYNEQFF. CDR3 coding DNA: TGCGCCAGCAGCCAAGATAATCCCTGGGCTAGCGGCTACTACAATGAGCAGTTCTTC.

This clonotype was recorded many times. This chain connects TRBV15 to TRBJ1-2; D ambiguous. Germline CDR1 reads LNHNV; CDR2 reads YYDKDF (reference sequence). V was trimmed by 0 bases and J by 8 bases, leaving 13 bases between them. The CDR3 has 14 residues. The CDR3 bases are TGTGCCACCAGCAGAGATCAAACCGCTAAAGGCTACACCTTC. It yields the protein CATSRDQTAKGYTF.